The 30 T cell receptor beta chains reported below all come from one sample, sequenced in a study of blood T cell repertoires in COVID-19 (dated by TCRdb to 2020 to 2021). Libraries were made using the immunoSEQ multiplex PCR assay. The source is immuneACCESS, and TCRdb retained only in-frame sequences with V and J called. Part of the clones is not carried over; for the studies checked, unresolved V genes explain less than half of this, and the remainder is unexplained. This sample comprises 250,000 to 350,000 clones, around 81% of them detected only once. Jointly, the top ten make up about 15% of the sample. Material for sequencing was peripheral blood. Source of these receptors: a person aged 70 to 79 with COVID-19, enrolled during active disease.

The chain has TRBV24-1 and TRBJ1-5, with D possibly TRBD1 on 6 matching bases. Trimming cost V 7 bases and J 12 bases, with 18 bases left between them. The CDR3 loop spans 13 amino acids. The germline CDR1 and CDR2 sequences are KGHDR and SFDVKD. As DNA, the CDR3 is TGTGCCACCAGGGACAGCAATCGGGGATTCCAGCATTTT. It translates to CATRDSNRGFQHF.

The chain employs TRBV4-2 and TRBJ2-3; 8 bases are a match to TRBD1. This CDR3 is built from 16 residues. The V gene's germline CDR1 is LGHNA and CDR2 YNFKEQ. V lost 0 bases to trimming and J lost 4 bases; unmatched junction nucleotides: 6. The CDR3 region is CASSQEVGQGSDTQYF. Written as DNA, the CDR3 is TGTGCCAGCAGCCAAGAAGTAGGACAGGGATCAGATACGCAGTATTTT.

The gene calls are TRBV6-4 and TRBJ2-3, with 8 bases aligning to TRBD2. Per the germline V gene, CDR1 is MRHNA and CDR2 is SNTAGT. V lost 0 bases and J lost 6; bases outside the gene matches: 8. The CDR3 is 16 amino acids. The CDR3 DNA reads TGTGCCAGCAGTGACTCGAGCGGGAGAGGGGCTGATACGCAGTATTTT. Its protein is CASSDSSGRGADTQYF.

The DNA of the CDR3 is TGCGCCAGCAGCCAAGGTAGGTCTGCCGGGACTAGGATCAATGAGCAGTTCTTC. Amino acid sequence: CASSQGRSAGTRINEQFF. The chain links TRBV4-1 to TRBJ2-1; 8 positions match TRBD2. This CDR3 comprises 18 residues. Germline-derived CDR1 and CDR2 are MGHRA and YSYEKL. The trim removed 1 base at V and 6 bases at J, leaving 14 bases unmatched.

This chain links TRBV7-2 with TRBJ2-5, with TRBD1 as a possible D gene (5 bases). V was trimmed by 3 bases and J by 3 bases, leaving 14 bases between them. The V gene's germline CDR1 is SGHTA and CDR2 FQGNSA. This CDR3 comprises 15 residues. The CDR3 sequence: CASSFDQGWEETQYF. CDR3 nucleotide sequence: TGTGCCAGCAGCTTTGATCAGGGTTGGGAAGAGACCCAGTACTTC.

This sequence joins TRBV6-5 and TRBJ1-5; 11 positions agree with TRBD1. This CDR3 contains 15 residues. The germline CDR1 and CDR2 sequences are MNHEY and SVGAGI. The junction had 5 bases not matched to a gene; V was cut back by 5 bases and J by 5 bases. In DNA, the CDR3 is TGTGCCAGCAGTCCGAGGGACAGGGGGGATCAGCCCCAGCATTTT. Residues: CASSPRDRGDQPQHF.

The genes are TRBV5-8 and TRBJ1-6; D not resolved. The CDR3 consists of 15 residues. Germline-derived CDR1 and CDR2 are SGHTS and YDEGEE. The ends were cut back, 0 bases at V and 9 bases at J, with 13 bases in the middle. The CDR3 nucleotides read TGTGCCAGCAGCTTGGCGGGAATAGGGAGTTCACCCCTCCACTTT. Amino acid sequence: CASSLAGIGSSPLHF.

The V gene is TRBV7-9, the J gene TRBJ2-1; unclear D gene. CDR1 is SEHNR and CDR2 is FQNEAQ in the germline V gene (reference sequence). V lost 0 bases to trimming and J lost 10 bases, with 10 bases between them. The CDR3 totals 13 residues. The CDR3 region is CASSLAGSDEQFF. The DNA of the CDR3 is TGTGCCAGCAGCTTAGCCGGGTCCGACGAGCAGTTCTTC.

The V gene is TRBV21-1, the J gene TRBJ2-4; TRBD2, as called in the table, went unchecked against the DNA. TRBV21-1 is labeled a pseudogene. The length of the CDR3 is 13 residues. The CDR3 coding sequence is TGTGCCAGCAGCAGGGGGGTCAAAAACATTCAGTACTTC. The encoded protein is CASSRGVKNIQYF.

The rearrangement links TRBV5-6 to TRBJ1-2; TRBD1 agrees at 7 bases. The V gene end was trimmed by 2 bases and the J gene end by 2 bases; junction bases not matched to a gene: 9. CDR3 length equals 16 residues. The germline V gene has CDR1 SGHDT and CDR2 YYEEEE. The CDR3 DNA follows: TGTGCCAGCAGCTTCCCCGGACAGGCATCAAACTATGGCTACACCTTC. The encoded protein is CASSFPGQASNYGYTF.

This clone was detected only a few times. The rearrangement uses TRBV12-3 or TRBV12-4 and TRBJ2-1; a weak D match, TRBD1 (5 bases). V shed 4 bases and J shed 9 bases, with 10 bases lying between them. CDR3 size: 12 residues. CDR3 in amino acids: CASSWTDIEQFF. The DNA of the CDR3 is TGTGCCAGCAGTTGGACGGACATTGAGCAGTTCTTC.

This rearrangement joins TRBV15 to TRBJ2-3; D gene uncertain. The CDR3 has 13 amino acids. Germline assignment: CDR1 LNHNV and CDR2 YYDKDF (reference sequence). Trimming removed 0 bases from V and 6 bases from J, with 7 bases in between. The CDR3 sequence: CATSRDQVDTQYF. CDR3 coding DNA: TGTGCCACCAGCAGAGATCAGGTTGATACGCAGTATTTT. Filled out from reference TRBV15 and TRBJ2-3, the complete variable domain reads DAMVIQNPRYQVTQFGKPVTLSCSQTLNHNVMYWYQQKSSQAPKLLFHYYDKDFNNEADTPDNFQSRRPNTSFCFLDIRSPGLGDTAMYLCATSRDQVDTQYFGPGTRLTVL.

The gene calls are TRBV28 and TRBJ2-7; D is perhaps TRBD1 (6 bases). The length of the CDR3 is 15 residues. Looked up from germline, CDR1 is MDHEN and CDR2 is SYDVKM. The V gene lost 1 base and the J gene lost 2 bases, with 12 bases spanning the gap. The CDR3 sequence is CASSLYGGPTYEQYF. The CDR3 coding sequence is TGTGCCAGCAGTTTATATGGGGGCCCGACCTACGAGCAGTACTTC.

The rearrangement uses TRBV18 and TRBJ2-3; D might be TRBD1 (6 bases). Germline assignment: CDR1 KGHSH and CDR2 LQKENI. The CDR3 contains 14 residues. Trimming took off 4 bases at V and 3 bases at J, with 11 bases between the two ends. CDR3 sequence (DNA): TGTGCCAGCTCACGAACGGACAGAACAGATACGCAGTATTTT. Translating gives CASSRTDRTDTQYF.

The chain joins TRBV28 to TRBJ1-2; 7 positions agree with TRBD1. Germline CDR1 reads MDHEN; CDR2 reads SYDVKM. The V and J ends lost 6 bases and 8 bases, in that order; junction bases with no gene match: 6. There are 12 residues in the CDR3. CDR3 protein: CASRSTGKGYTF. The DNA of the CDR3 is TGTGCCAGCAGGTCGACAGGGAAAGGCTACACCTTC.

The rearrangement uses TRBV28 and TRBJ2-7, with 8 nucleotides matching TRBD1. The CDR3 is 13 residues long. CDR1 is MDHEN, CDR2 SYDVKM, per germline. Losses at the gene ends were 4 bases for V and 6 bases for J; bases not matched to a gene: 5. In DNA, the CDR3 is TGTGCCAGCAGTTCATTGGGACAGGCCGAGCAGTACTTC. Its protein is CASSSLGQAEQYF.

The chain is built from TRBV5-1 and TRBJ2-3; 7 nucleotides align to TRBD2. Germline CDR1 and CDR2: SGHRS and YFSETQ. CDR3 size: 13 residues. V lost 7 bases, J lost 6 bases, and 8 bases stayed unmatched. CDR3 loop: CASALAGVDTQYF. The CDR3 DNA reads TGCGCCAGCGCATTGGCGGGGGTCGATACGCAGTATTTT. Using reference TRBV5-1 and TRBJ2-3 for the parts outside the CDR3, the full variable domain is KAGVTQTPRYLIKTRGQQVTLSCSPISGHRSVSWYQQTPGQGLQFLFEYFSETQRNKGNFPGRFSGRQFSNSRSEMNVSTLELGDSALYLCASALAGVDTQYFGPGTRLTVL.

This clone has just a few counts. The chain combines TRBV5-1 with TRBJ1-1, with 11 bases identical to TRBD1. The germline gives CDR1 SGHRS, CDR2 YFSETQ. The CDR3 is 16 amino acids. The V segment lost 0 bases and the J segment 7 bases; nucleotides outside the gene matches: 8. CDR3 in amino acids: CASSLGWTGGGSEAFF. CDR3 nucleotides: TGCGCCAGCAGCTTGGGGTGGACAGGGGGCGGGAGTGAAGCTTTCTTT.

The V call is TRBV7-8, the J call TRBJ1-2, with 8 bases lining up with TRBD1. The CDR3 is 16 residues long. Trimming cost V 5 bases and J 4 bases; bases outside gene matches: 12. In germline, CDR1 is SGHVS, CDR2 FQNEAQ. CDR3 loop: CASSPGTGGRPYGYTF. The DNA for the CDR3 is TGTGCCAGCAGCCCCGGGACAGGCGGACGGCCCTATGGCTACACCTTC.

The genes are TRBV18 and TRBJ2-3; tentatively, D is TRBD2 (6 bases). The germline V gene encodes CDR1 KGHSH and CDR2 LQKENI. V lost 3 bases to trimming and J lost 2 bases, with 9 bases between them. CDR3 length: 14 residues. In DNA form, the CDR3 reads TGTGCCAGCTCACCGGGACTTCACACAGATACGCAGTATTTT. It translates to CASSPGLHTDTQYF.

The J gene is TRBJ2-3, the V gene TRBV29-1; TRBD1 might be the D (5 bases). From germline, CDR1 is SQVTM and CDR2 ANQGSEA. V was pared by 4 bases and J by 0 bases, with 20 bases between. This CDR3 has 17 amino acids. This chain's CDR3 is CSVGGGFWAGSTDTQYF. CDR3 in DNA: TGCAGCGTTGGGGGCGGATTTTGGGCAGGGAGCACAGATACGCAGTATTTT.

V usage is TRBV28 and J usage is TRBJ2-1; TRBD2 is a possible D gene (6 bases). Trimming pared 2 bases from V and 3 bases from J, leaving 23 bases between. Per germline, CDR1 MDHEN and CDR2 SYDVKM. The CDR3 sequence is 19 residues long. The CDR3 is CASSLRGYINTEHYNEQFF. As DNA, the CDR3 is TGTGCCAGCAGTTTACGGGGGTACATTAACACAGAACACTACAATGAGCAGTTCTTC.

The CDR3 DNA follows: TGTGCCAGCAGGGGGCGGGGGGCCCAGCATTTT. Its protein is CASRGRGAQHF. V usage is TRBV28 and J usage is TRBJ1-5; perhaps TRBD1 as D (5 bases). The germline V gene encodes CDR1 MDHEN and CDR2 SYDVKM. The CDR3 sequence is 11 residues long. V was clipped by 6 bases and J by 11 bases, with 11 bases between them.

The chain has TRBV6-5 and TRBJ2-7; 9 nucleotides line up with TRBD1. V shed 6 bases and J 7 bases; nucleotides not matched to a gene: 13. CDR3 length equals 15 residues. Germline V gene lookup returns CDR1 MNHEY and CDR2 SVGAGI. CDR3: CASRQDLTGGREQYF. CDR3 DNA sequence: TGTGCCAGCAGACAGGACCTGACAGGGGGGAGGGAGCAGTACTTC.

J is TRBJ2-4 and V is TRBV30; 7 positions agree with TRBD2. This CDR3 contains 14 residues. Germline V gene data show CDR1 as GTSNPN and CDR2 as SVGIG (reference sequence). V shed 2 bases, J shed 6 bases, and the junction held 7 bases outside the gene matches. The CDR3 DNA reads as TGTGCCTGGAGTAAGACAGCGGGAATAAACATTCAGTACTTC. Translating gives CAWSKTAGINIQYF.

Comment on this clone: One junction end does not reproduce the germline sequence, and a read error may be involved. The chain combines TRBV13 with TRBJ2-1; maybe TRBD1 (6 bases). CDR1 PRHDT and CDR2 FYEKMQ come from the germline V gene (reference sequence). The CDR3 is 15 residues long. In nucleotides, the CDR3 is TGTGCCAGCAGCTTAGTTGGGGGCGCCTCCAATAAGCAGTTCTTC. Translated, it gives CASSLVGGASNKQFF. The entire variable domain, with the rest obtained from reference TRBV13 and TRBJ2-1, is as follows: AAGVIQSPRHLIKEKRETATLKCYPIPRHDTVYWYQQGPGQDPQFLISFYEKMQSDKGSIPDRFSAQQFSDYHSELNMSSLELGDSALYFCASSLVGGASNKQFFGPGTRLTVL.

The chain uses TRBV5-1 and TRBJ1-3; D perhaps matches TRBD1 (6 bases). The germline CDR1 and CDR2 sequences are SGHRS and YFSETQ. Trimming pared 0 bases from V and 0 bases from J, leaving 13 bases between. The CDR3 spans 17 residues. The CDR3 region has the DNA TGCGCCAGCAGCTTGGCGGGAGGGGGACTCTCTGGAAACACCATATATTTT. It is translated as CASSLAGGGLSGNTIYF. Full variable domain (outside the CDR3, taken from reference TRBV5-1 and TRBJ1-3): KAGVTQTPRYLIKTRGQQVTLSCSPISGHRSVSWYQQTPGQGLQFLFEYFSETQRNKGNFPGRFSGRQFSNSRSEMNVSTLELGDSALYLCASSLAGGGLSGNTIYFGEGSWLTVV.

This chain links TRBV7-2 with TRBJ2-5; 10 bases are a match to TRBD2. The CDR3 contains 16 residues. V lost 6 bases to trimming and J lost 4 bases; unmatched junction nucleotides: 11. Germline CDR1 reads SGHTA; CDR2 reads FQGNSA. Here the CDR3 DNA reads TGTGCCAGCAGTCCAAGAGGGCTAGCGGGGGTAGAGACCCAGTACTTC. It yields the protein CASSPRGLAGVETQYF.

V is TRBV5-1 and J is TRBJ2-2, with TRBD2 matching over 9 bases. V was pared by 2 bases and J by 0 bases, with 5 bases of the junction left unmatched. Germline V CDR1 and CDR2: SGHRS, YFSETQ. There are 17 residues in the CDR3. The CDR3 DNA reads TGCGCCAGCAGCTTCAGCGGGGGGCAGGCGAACACCGGGGAGCTGTTTTTT. Residues: CASSFSGGQANTGELFF.

This chain uses TRBV5-1 with TRBJ2-1; the D gene is possibly TRBD1 (5 bases). The CDR3 spans 17 residues. Germline CDR1 SGHRS, CDR2 YFSETQ. V shed 4 bases and J shed 3 bases, with 20 bases lying between them. The CDR3 region is CASSLEYQGSLYNEQFF. Here the CDR3 DNA reads TGCGCCAGCAGCCTCGAATATCAGGGTTCCCTCTACAATGAGCAGTTCTTC.